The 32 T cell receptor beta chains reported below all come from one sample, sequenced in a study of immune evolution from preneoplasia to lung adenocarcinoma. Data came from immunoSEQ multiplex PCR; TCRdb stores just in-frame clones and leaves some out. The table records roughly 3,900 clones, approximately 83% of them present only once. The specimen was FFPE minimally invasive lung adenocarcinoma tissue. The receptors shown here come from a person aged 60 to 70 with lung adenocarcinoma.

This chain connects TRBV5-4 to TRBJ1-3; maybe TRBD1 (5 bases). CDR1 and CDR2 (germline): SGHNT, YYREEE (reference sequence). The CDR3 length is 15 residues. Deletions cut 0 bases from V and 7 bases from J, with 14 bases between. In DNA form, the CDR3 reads TGTGCCAGCAGCTTGGCCGGCAGGGCTGACAACACCATATATTTT. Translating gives CASSLAGRADNTIYF.

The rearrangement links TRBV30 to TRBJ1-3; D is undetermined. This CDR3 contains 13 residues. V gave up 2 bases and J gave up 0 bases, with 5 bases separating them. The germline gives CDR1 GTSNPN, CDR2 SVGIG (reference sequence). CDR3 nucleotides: TGTGCCTGGAGTCCCGGCTCTGGAAACACCATATATTTT. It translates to CAWSPGSGNTIYF.

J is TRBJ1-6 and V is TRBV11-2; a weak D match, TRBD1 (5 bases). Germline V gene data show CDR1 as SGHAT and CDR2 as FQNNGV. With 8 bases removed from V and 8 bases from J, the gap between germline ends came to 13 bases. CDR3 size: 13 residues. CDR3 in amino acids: CASRRDWDSPLHF. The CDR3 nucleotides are TGTGCCAGCCGTAGGGACTGGGATTCACCCCTCCACTTT. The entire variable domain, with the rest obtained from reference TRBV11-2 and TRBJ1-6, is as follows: EAGVAQSPRYKIIEKRQSVAFWCNPISGHATLYWYQQILGQGPKLLIQFQNNGVVDDSQLPKDRFSAERLKGVDSTLKIQPAKLEDSAVYLCASRRDWDSPLHFGNGTRLTVT.

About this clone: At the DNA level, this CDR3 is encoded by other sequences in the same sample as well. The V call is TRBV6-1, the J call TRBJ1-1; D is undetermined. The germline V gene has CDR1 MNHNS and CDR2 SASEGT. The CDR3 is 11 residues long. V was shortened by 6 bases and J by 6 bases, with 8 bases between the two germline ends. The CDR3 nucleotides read TGTGCCAGCAGGGAACCGGCTGAAGCTTTCTTT. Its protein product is CASREPAEAFF.

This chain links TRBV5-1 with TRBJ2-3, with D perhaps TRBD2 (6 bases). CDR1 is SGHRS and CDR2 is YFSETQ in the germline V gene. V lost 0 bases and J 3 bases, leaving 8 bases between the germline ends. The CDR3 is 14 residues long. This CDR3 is CASSLVAGTDTQYF. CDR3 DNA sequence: TGCGCCAGCAGCTTGGTTGCGGGAACAGATACGCAGTATTTT.

The CDR3 region has the DNA TGTGCCAGCAGCGTAGATCCCACTAGCGAGCAGTACTTC. It translates to CASSVDPTSEQYF. The chain recombines TRBV9 with TRBJ2-7; D is perhaps TRBD2 (5 bases). Per the germline V gene, CDR1 is SGDLS and CDR2 is YYNGEE. Trimming took 0 bases from V and 6 from J, leaving 10 bases between them. CDR3 length equals 13 residues.

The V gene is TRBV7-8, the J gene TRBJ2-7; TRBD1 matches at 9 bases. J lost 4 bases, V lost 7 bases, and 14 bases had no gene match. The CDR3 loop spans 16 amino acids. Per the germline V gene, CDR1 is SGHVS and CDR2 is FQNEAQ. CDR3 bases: TGTGCCAGCAACATAAGATCCACAGGGGGCCTTTACGAGCAGTACTTC. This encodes CASNIRSTGGLYEQYF.

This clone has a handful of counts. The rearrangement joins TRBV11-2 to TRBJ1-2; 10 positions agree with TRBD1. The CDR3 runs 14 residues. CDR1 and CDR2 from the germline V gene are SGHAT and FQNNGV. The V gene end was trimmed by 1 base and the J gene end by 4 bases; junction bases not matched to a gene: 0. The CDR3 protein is CASSLGQGAYGYTF. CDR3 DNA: TGTGCCAGCAGCTTAGGACAGGGGGCCTATGGCTACACCTTC.

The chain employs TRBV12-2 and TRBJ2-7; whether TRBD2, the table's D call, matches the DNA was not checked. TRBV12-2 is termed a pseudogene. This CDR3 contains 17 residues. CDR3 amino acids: CASRQGLAGGSPYEQYF. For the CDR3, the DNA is TGTGCAAGCCGGCAAGGACTAGCGGGAGGGAGCCCCTACGAGCAGTACTTC.

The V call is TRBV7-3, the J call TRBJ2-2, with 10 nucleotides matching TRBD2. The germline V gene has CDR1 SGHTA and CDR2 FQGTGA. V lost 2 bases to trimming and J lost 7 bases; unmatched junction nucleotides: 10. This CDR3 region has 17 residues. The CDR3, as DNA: TGTGCCAGCAGCTTAGGGGCAGCGGGAGGGCCGGACGGGGAGCTGTTTTTT. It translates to CASSLGAAGGPDGELFF.

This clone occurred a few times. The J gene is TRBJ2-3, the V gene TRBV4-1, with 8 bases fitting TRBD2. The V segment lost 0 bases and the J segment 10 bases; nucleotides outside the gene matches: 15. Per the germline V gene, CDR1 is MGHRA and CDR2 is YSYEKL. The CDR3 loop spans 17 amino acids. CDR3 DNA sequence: TGCGCCAGCAGCCAAGATCGAACGGGAGGGGGGGTAAAGGCGCAGTATTTT. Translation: CASSQDRTGGGVKAQYF.

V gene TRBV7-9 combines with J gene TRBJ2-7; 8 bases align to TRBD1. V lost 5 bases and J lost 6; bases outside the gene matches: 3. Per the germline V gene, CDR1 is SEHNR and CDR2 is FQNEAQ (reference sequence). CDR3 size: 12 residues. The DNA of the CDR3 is TGTGCCAGCAGCGTCGACAGGGGCGAGCAGTACTTC. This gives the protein CASSVDRGEQYF. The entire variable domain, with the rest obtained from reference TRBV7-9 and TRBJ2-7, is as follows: DTGVSQNPRHKITKRGQNVTFRCDPISEHNRLYWYRQTLGQGPEFLTYFQNEAQLEKSRLLSDRFSAERPKGSFSTLEIQRTEQGDSAMYLCASSVDRGEQYFGPGTRLTVT.

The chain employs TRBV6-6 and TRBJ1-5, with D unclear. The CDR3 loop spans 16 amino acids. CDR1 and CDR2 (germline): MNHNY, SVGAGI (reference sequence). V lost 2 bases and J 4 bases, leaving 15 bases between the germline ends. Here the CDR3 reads CASSYGLLGRNQPQHF. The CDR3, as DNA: TGTGCCAGCAGTTACGGGCTCCTGGGGAGAAATCAGCCCCAGCATTTT.

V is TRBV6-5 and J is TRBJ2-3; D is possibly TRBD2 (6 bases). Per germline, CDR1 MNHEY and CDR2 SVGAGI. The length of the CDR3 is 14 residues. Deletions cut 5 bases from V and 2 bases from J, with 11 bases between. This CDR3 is CASSGSGNTDTQYF. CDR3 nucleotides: TGTGCCAGCAGTGGTAGCGGCAACACAGATACGCAGTATTTT.

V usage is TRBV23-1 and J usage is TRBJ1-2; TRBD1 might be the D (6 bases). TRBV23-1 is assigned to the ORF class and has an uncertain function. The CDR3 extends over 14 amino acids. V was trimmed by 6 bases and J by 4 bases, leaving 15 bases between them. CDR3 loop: CASRVQGNIYGYTF. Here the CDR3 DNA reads TGCGCCAGCAGGGTACAGGGAAATATCTATGGCTACACCTTC.

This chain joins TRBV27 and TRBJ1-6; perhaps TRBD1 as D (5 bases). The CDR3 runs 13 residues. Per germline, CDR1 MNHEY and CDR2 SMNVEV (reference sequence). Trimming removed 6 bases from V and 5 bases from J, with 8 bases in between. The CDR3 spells CASRTADNSPLHF. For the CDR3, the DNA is TGTGCCAGCAGGACAGCCGATAATTCACCCCTCCACTTT.

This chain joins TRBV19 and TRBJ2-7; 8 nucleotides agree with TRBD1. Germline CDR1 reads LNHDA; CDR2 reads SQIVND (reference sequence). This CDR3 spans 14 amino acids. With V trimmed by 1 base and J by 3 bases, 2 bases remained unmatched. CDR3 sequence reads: CASSIVGTGYEQYF. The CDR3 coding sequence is TGTGCCAGTAGTATAGTGGGGACAGGCTACGAGCAGTACTTC.

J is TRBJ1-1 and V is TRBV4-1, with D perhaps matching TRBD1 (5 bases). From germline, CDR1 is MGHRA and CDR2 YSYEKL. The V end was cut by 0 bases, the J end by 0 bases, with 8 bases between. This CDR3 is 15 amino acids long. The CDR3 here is CASSQDGGMNTEAFF. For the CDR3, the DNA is TGCGCCAGCAGCCAAGACGGGGGAATGAACACTGAAGCTTTCTTT.

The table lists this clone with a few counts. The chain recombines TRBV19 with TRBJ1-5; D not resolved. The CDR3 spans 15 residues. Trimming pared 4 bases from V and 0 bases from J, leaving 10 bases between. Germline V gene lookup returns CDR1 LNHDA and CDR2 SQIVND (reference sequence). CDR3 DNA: TGTGCCAGTAGTACCGTCGGGTATAGCAATCAGCCCCAGCATTTT. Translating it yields CASSTVGYSNQPQHF.

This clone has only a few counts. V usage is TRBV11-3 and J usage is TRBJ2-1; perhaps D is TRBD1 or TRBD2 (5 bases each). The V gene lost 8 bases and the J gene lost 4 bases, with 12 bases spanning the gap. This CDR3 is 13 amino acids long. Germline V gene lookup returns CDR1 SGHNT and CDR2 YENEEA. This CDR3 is CASGRDLYNEQFF. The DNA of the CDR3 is TGTGCCAGCGGTCGGGACCTATACAATGAGCAGTTCTTC.

In DNA, the CDR3 is TGTGCCAGCGGAGGGGCCTACAATGAGCAGTTCTTC. Translation gives CASGGAYNEQFF. The V gene is TRBV2, the J gene TRBJ2-1, with a possible D match to TRBD2 (6 bases). The V and J ends lost 8 bases and 2 bases respectively, with 7 bases between them. Germline assignment: CDR1 SNHLY and CDR2 FYNNEI. The CDR3 extends over 12 amino acids. The variable domain in full, with the rest retrieved from reference TRBV2 and TRBJ2-1, is EPEVTQTPSHQVTQMGQEVILRCVPISNHLYFYWYRQILGQKVEFLVSFYNNEISEKSEIFDDQFSVERPDGSNFTLKIRSTKLEDSAMYFCASGGAYNEQFFGPGTRLTVL.

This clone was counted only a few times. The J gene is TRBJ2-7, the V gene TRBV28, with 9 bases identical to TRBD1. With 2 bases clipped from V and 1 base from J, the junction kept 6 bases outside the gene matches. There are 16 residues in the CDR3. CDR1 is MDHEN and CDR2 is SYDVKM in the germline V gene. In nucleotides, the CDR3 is TGTGCCAGCAGTTTACCGGGACAGGGAAATTCCTACGAGCAGTACTTC. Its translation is CASSLPGQGNSYEQYF. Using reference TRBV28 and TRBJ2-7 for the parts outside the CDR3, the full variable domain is DVKVTQSSRYLVKRTGEKVFLECVQDMDHENMFWYRQDPGLGLRLIYFSYDVKMKEKGDIPEGYSVSREKKERFSLILESASTNQTSMYLCASSLPGQGNSYEQYFGPGTRLTVT.

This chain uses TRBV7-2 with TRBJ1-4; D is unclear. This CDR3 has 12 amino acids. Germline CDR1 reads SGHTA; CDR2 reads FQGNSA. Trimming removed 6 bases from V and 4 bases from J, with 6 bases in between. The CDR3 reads CASRKSNEKLFF. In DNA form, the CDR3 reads TGTGCCAGCAGAAAGAGTAATGAAAAACTGTTTTTT.

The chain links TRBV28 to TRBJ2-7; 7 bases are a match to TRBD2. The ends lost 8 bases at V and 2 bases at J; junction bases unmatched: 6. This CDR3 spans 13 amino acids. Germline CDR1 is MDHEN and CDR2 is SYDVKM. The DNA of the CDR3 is TGTGCCAGCCGGGGGGACGAGGCCTACGAGCAGTACTTC. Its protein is CASRGDEAYEQYF.

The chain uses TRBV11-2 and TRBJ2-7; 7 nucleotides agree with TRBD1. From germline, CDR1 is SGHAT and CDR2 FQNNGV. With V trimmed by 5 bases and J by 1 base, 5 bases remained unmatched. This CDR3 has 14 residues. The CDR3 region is CASSRRDRSYEQYF. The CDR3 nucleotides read TGTGCCAGCAGCCGTCGGGACAGATCCTACGAGCAGTACTTC.

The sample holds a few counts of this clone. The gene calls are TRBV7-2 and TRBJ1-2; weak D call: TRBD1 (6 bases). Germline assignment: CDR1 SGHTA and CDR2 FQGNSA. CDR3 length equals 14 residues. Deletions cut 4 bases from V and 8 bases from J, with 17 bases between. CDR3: CASSSRQAREGYTF. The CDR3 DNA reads TGTGCCAGCAGCTCTAGACAGGCCCGGGAGGGCTACACCTTC.

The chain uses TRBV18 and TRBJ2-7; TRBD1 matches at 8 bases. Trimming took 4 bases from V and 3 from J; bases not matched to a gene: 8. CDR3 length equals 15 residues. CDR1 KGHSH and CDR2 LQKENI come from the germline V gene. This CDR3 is CASSLTGQANYEQYF. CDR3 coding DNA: TGTGCCAGCTCACTTACGGGACAGGCCAACTACGAGCAGTACTTC.

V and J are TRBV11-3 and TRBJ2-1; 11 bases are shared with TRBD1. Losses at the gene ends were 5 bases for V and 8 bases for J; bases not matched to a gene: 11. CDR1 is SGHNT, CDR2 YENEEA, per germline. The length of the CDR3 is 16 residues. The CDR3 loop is CASSPGFRDRGDEQFF. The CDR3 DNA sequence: TGTGCCAGCAGCCCCGGATTCCGGGACAGGGGGGATGAGCAGTTCTTC.

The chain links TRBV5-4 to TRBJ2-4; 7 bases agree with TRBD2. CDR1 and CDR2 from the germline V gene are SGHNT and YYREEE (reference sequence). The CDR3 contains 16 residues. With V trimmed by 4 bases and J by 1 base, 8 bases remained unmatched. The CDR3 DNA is TGTGCCAGCAGCGTGGGGGGGACCTATGCCAAAAACATTCAGTACTTC. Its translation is CASSVGGTYAKNIQYF. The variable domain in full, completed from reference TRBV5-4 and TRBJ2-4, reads ETGVTQSPTHLIKTRGQQVTLRCSSQSGHNTVSWYQQALGQGPQFIFQYYREEENGRGNFPPRFSGLQFPNYSSELNVNALELDDSALYLCASSVGGTYAKNIQYFGAGTRLSVL.

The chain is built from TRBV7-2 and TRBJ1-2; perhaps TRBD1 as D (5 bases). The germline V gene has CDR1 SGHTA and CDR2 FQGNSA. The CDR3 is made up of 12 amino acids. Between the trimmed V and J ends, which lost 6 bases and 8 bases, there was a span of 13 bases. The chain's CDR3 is CASSSDGDGYTF. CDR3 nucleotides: TGTGCCAGCAGTTCAGACGGGGACGGCTACACCTTC.

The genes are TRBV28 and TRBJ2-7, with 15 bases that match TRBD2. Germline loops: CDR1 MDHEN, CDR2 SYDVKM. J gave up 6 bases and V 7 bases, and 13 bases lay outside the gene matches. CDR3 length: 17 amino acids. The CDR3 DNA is TGTGCCAGCATCCGGACTAGCGGGAGGGCAAAGGAATCCGAGCAGTACTTC. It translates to CASIRTSGRAKESEQYF.

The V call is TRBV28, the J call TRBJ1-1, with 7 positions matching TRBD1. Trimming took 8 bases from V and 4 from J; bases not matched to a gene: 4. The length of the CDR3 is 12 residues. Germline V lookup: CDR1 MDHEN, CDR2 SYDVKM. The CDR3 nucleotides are TGTGCCAGCGGACAGGCTTTCACTGAAGCTTTCTTT. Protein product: CASGQAFTEAFF.